This T cell receptor (beta chain) was documented in a study of T cells after yellow fever vaccination. Broader study findings: Shared CD4/CD8 clonotypes were a small share, likely from convergent recombination. Most primary-vaccination clones recurred post-booster (around 95% CD4, about 90% CD8). Secondary responses were weaker yet peaked faster, day 5 versus 15.

This clonotype was seen ten or more times. Its antigen is not known. Synthesis of TCR cDNA relied on 5'RACE template switching, which attached a universal primer site and UMIs. MiXCR was run by TCRdb on the 5' RACE reads, yielding one entry per CDR3 protein. The table lists around 310,000 distinct CDR3 sequences, approximately 3.9% of them singletons. The CDR3 has 16 residues. J was trimmed by 8 bases and V by 2 bases; bases with no gene match: 9. Germline CDR1 MNHNS, CDR2 SASEGT. The sequenced sample was PBMCs, obtained on the day of the yellow fever booster vaccination. The chain recombines TRBV6-1 with TRBJ1-4, with 9 positions matching TRBD1. This sequence was found in a man aged 18 to 30 who received the YFV17D yellow fever vaccine. The CDR3 bases are TGTGCCAGCAGTGAATTTGGACAGGGGACTGGCGAAAAACTGTTTTTT. It encodes CASSEFGQGTGEKLFF.